Following are 20 T cell receptor beta chains from one sample sequenced in a study of early T cells in non-severe SARS-CoV-2 infection. TCRdb re-analysed the 5' RACE reads in MiXCR, keeping a single row per CDR3 protein. Of tens of thousands of distinct CDR3 sequences listed, 14% were seen once; the top ten hold roughly 6%. Source material: whole blood. Receptor source: an adult who was a healthcare worker with PCR-confirmed SARS-CoV-2 infection or an uninfected control (not recorded which).

This chain connects TRBV5-4 to TRBJ2-5; D may be TRBD2 (6 bases). Germline lookup yields CDR1 SGHNT and CDR2 YYREEE (reference sequence). V was cut by 0 bases and J by 3 bases, with 9 bases left in between. The CDR3 consists of 14 residues. The CDR3 region is CASSLGGMEETQYF. The CDR3 DNA sequence: TGTGCCAGCAGCTTGGGCGGGATGGAAGAGACCCAGTACTTC.

This clonotype was observed a few times. The chain combines TRBV2 with TRBJ1-1; no clear D. V was clipped by 8 bases and J by 4 bases, with 17 bases between them. The CDR3 runs to 14 residues. Per the germline V gene, CDR1 is SNHLY and CDR2 is FYNNEI. CDR3 loop: CASRVITEATEAFF. DNA of the CDR3: TGTGCCAGCCGGGTTATAACAGAAGCCACTGAAGCTTTCTTT.

This clonotype was found a few times. The chain uses TRBV20-1 and TRBJ2-3; 8 nucleotides line up with TRBD1. Looked up from germline, CDR1 is DFQATT and CDR2 is SNEGSKA (reference sequence). V trimming: 6 bases; J trimming: 2 bases; junction bases outside the gene matches: 13. The CDR3 covers 16 residues. The CDR3 DNA is TGCAGTGCCCCGCCGGCAGGGGGCAGTTTCACAGATACGCAGTATTTT. Translation: CSAPPAGGSFTDTQYF.

This clonotype was observed at least ten times. The gene calls are TRBV7-3 and TRBJ1-2, with D perhaps matching TRBD1 (5 bases). In germline, CDR1 is SGHTA, CDR2 FQGTGA. Trimming stripped 2 bases from V and 4 bases from J, with 11 bases between. This CDR3 comprises 14 residues. This CDR3 is CASSLWGSSYGYTF. The CDR3 region has the DNA TGTGCCAGCAGCTTATGGGGCAGTTCCTATGGCTACACCTTC.

This clonotype has a count of ten or more. This chain links TRBV28 with TRBJ1-4; D remains ambiguous. Deletions cut 3 bases from V and 1 base from J, with 6 bases between. The V gene's germline CDR1 is MDHEN and CDR2 SYDVKM. The CDR3 is made up of 14 amino acids. The DNA of the CDR3 is TGTGCCAGCAGTTTTAAGGGAACTAATGAAAAACTGTTTTTT. Translating gives CASSFKGTNEKLFF.

The gene calls are TRBV11-2 and TRBJ1-1; possible D gene TRBD1, 5 bases. The ends were cut back, 4 bases at V and 4 bases at J, with 16 bases in the middle. CDR1 and CDR2 (germline): SGHAT, FQNNGV. This CDR3 spans 15 amino acids. CDR3 sequence (DNA): TGTGCCAGCAGCTGGAAAATGGACGGGGCCACTGAAGCTTTCTTT. It translates to CASSWKMDGATEAFF.

The chain uses TRBV7-2 and TRBJ2-1; 11 bases agree with TRBD2. The CDR3 length is 17 residues. Per germline, CDR1 SGHTA and CDR2 FQGNSA. V lost 5 bases, J lost 5 bases, and 11 bases stayed unmatched. CDR3 coding DNA: TGTGCCAGCAGCCGATCGATTAGCGGGGGGGTAGACAATGAGCAGTTCTTC. Protein product: CASSRSISGGVDNEQFF.

The chain couples TRBV20-1 to TRBJ2-2, with a tentative D call TRBD2 (6 bases). Germline-derived CDR1 and CDR2 are DFQATT and SNEGSKA (reference sequence). The CDR3 has 13 amino acids. The ends were cut back, 4 bases at V and 4 bases at J, with 10 bases in the middle. CDR3 DNA sequence: TGCAGTGCTATGTTGACTAGCACCGGGGAGCTGTTTTTT. Its translation is CSAMLTSTGELFF.

This clonotype was recorded a few times. Mismatch with germline at one junction end may stem from a read error. V usage is TRBV7-7 and J usage is TRBJ2-5; no clear D. Germline V gene data show CDR1 as SSHAT and CDR2 as FNYEAQ (reference sequence). CDR3 length: 11 amino acids. Here the CDR3 reads CASTARETQYF. The DNA for the CDR3 is TGTGCTAGCACCGCCAGGGAGACCCAGTACTTC. The whole variable domain, remainder taken from reference TRBV7-7 and TRBJ2-5, is GAGVSQSPRYKVTKRGQDVTLRCDPISSHATLYWYQQALGQGPEFLTYFNYEAQPDKSGLPSDRFSAERPEGSISTLTIQRTEQRDSAMYRCASTARETQYFGPGTRLLVL.

The J gene is TRBJ2-3, the V gene TRBV7-9; 9 bases align to TRBD2. The germline V gene encodes CDR1 SEHNR and CDR2 FQNEAQ (reference sequence). CDR3 size: 16 residues. J lost 6 bases, V lost 5 bases, and 12 bases had no gene match. CDR3 in DNA: TGTGCCAGCAGCCGCCAATTGCGGGGGGGCCCCGATACGCAGTATTTT. Amino acid sequence: CASSRQLRGGPDTQYF.

This clonotype was detected many times. V gene TRBV25-1 combines with J gene TRBJ2-1; 7 bases line up with TRBD2. V lost 3 bases and J lost 2; bases outside the gene matches: 7. Germline loops: CDR1 MGHDK, CDR2 SYGVNS. This CDR3 region has 16 residues. CDR3 residues: CASSDERGFTYNEQFF. DNA for the CDR3: TGTGCCAGCAGTGATGAGCGGGGCTTTACCTACAATGAGCAGTTCTTC.

The rearrangement joins TRBV7-2 to TRBJ2-1, with no clear D. This CDR3 region has 15 residues. Germline values: CDR1 SGHTA, CDR2 FQGNSA. With 2 bases removed from V and 0 bases from J, the gap between germline ends came to 8 bases. The CDR3 DNA reads as TGTGCCAGCAGCTTAAGGGCTAGCTCCTACAATGAGCAGTTCTTC. Its translation: CASSLRASSYNEQFF.

A few counts support this clonotype. The chain is built from TRBV9 and TRBJ1-6; D is uncertain. The CDR3 runs to 16 residues. CDR1 SGDLS and CDR2 YYNGEE come from the germline V gene. V lost 0 bases to trimming and J lost 8 bases, with 15 bases between them. This CDR3 reads CASSVGGAQVDSPLHF. Here the CDR3 DNA reads TGTGCCAGCAGCGTAGGTGGTGCCCAAGTAGATTCACCCCTCCACTTT.

V and J are TRBV20-1 and TRBJ2-3; a possible D gene is TRBD2 (6 bases). This CDR3 comprises 12 residues. Germline CDR1 and CDR2: DFQATT and SNEGSKA (reference sequence). Trimming took 8 bases from V and 3 from J, leaving 12 bases between them. The CDR3 protein is CSTKAGTDTQYF. The CDR3 DNA sequence: TGCAGTACCAAGGCGGGGACAGATACGCAGTATTTT.

This clonotype was observed a handful of times. The V gene is TRBV29-1, the J gene TRBJ2-5, with a weak D call TRBD2 (6 bases). V was shortened by 5 bases and J by 4 bases, with 11 bases between the two germline ends. The CDR3 has 12 residues. From germline, CDR1 is SQVTM and CDR2 ANQGSEA. CDR3 sequence (DNA): TGCAGCGTTACGGGGGATGGAGAGACCCAGTACTTC. Amino acids: CSVTGDGETQYF.

The gene calls are TRBV5-1 and TRBJ2-6, with D perhaps matching TRBD2 (5 bases). The V end lost 7 bases, the J end lost 2 bases, and 10 bases lay between the germline ends. Germline CDR1 reads SGHRS; CDR2 reads YFSETQ. The CDR3 covers 14 residues. Here the CDR3 DNA reads TGCGCCAGCCGGATCGGGACTGGGGCCAACGTCCTGACTTTC. Translated: CASRIGTGANVLTF.

V gene TRBV20-1 combines with J gene TRBJ2-5; 8 bases are shared with TRBD2. CDR1 DFQATT and CDR2 SNEGSKA come from the germline V gene (reference sequence). CDR3 length equals 13 residues. J was trimmed by 4 bases and V by 6 bases; bases with no gene match: 7. The CDR3 bases are TGCAGTGCCAGTCCGGGGGGGCGAGAGACCCAGTACTTC. It is translated as CSASPGGRETQYF.

This clonotype has a handful of counts. The chain carries TRBV9 and TRBJ2-7; 8 positions agree with TRBD1. Germline values: CDR1 SGDLS, CDR2 YYNGEE. Trimming cost V 4 bases and J 2 bases; bases outside gene matches: 8. The CDR3 totals 15 residues. The CDR3 here is CASSPRTGLPYEQYF. As DNA, the CDR3 is TGTGCCAGCAGCCCAAGGACAGGGCTCCCCTACGAGCAGTACTTC.

This clonotype was observed a few times. The genes are TRBV7-6 and TRBJ2-1; D possibly uses TRBD1 or TRBD2 (6 bases each). The CDR3 is made up of 17 amino acids. Deletions cut 5 bases from V and 3 bases from J, with 20 bases between. Germline V lookup: CDR1 SGHVS, CDR2 FNYEAQ. In DNA, the CDR3 is TGTGCCAGCAGCCCCGCGATCCGGGGGCGACGCTACAATGAGCAGTTCTTC. Its protein product is CASSPAIRGRRYNEQFF.

Only a few counts were recorded for this clonotype. This chain joins TRBV5-1 and TRBJ2-3, with 7 nucleotides matching TRBD1. Germline-derived CDR1 and CDR2 are SGHRS and YFSETQ. The CDR3 is made up of 17 amino acids. With V trimmed by 1 base and J by 2 bases, 10 bases remained unmatched. CDR3 in DNA: TGCGCCAGCAGCTTGTACCCGGACAGGCCTCCCACAGATACGCAGTATTTT. This codes for CASSLYPDRPPTDTQYF.